The 12 T cell receptor beta chains reported below all come from one sample, sequenced in a study of PD-1 blockade in mismatch repair-deficient tumors. This table comes from immunoSEQ multiplex PCR, and its TCRdb copy is limited to in-frame clones, with some not included. The sample lists some 120,000 clones; about 88% were seen once. The sequenced sample was peripheral blood, obtained 44 weeks after starting pembrolizumab. These receptors were collected from an adult with mismatch repair-deficient cancer.

The chain couples TRBV27 to TRBJ2-5, with 8 bases lining up with TRBD2. The V and J ends lost 3 bases and 5 bases, in that order; junction bases with no gene match: 5. This CDR3 region has 14 residues. Germline CDR1 and CDR2: MNHEY and SMNVEV (reference sequence). CDR3 protein: CASSFREGVETQYF. The CDR3 DNA reads TGTGCCAGCAGTTTCCGGGAGGGGGTCGAGACCCAGTACTTC.

The CDR3 nucleotides are TGTGCCATCCGTCAGGGAGTTGGGAATGAGCAGTTCTTC. Its protein is CAIRQGVGNEQFF. The chain employs TRBV10-3 and TRBJ2-1, with D possibly being TRBD1 or TRBD2 (5 bases each). Germline V gene data show CDR1 as ENHRY and CDR2 as SYGVKD. This CDR3 is 13 amino acids long. The V and J ends lost 8 bases and 7 bases respectively, with 15 bases between them.

The gene calls are TRBV28 and TRBJ1-2; 10 positions agree with TRBD1. Per the germline V gene, CDR1 is MDHEN and CDR2 is SYDVKM. The CDR3 runs to 14 residues. Unmatched junction bases numbered 4, after V lost 5 bases and J lost 4 bases. As DNA, the CDR3 is TGTGCCAGCAGTATGGGACAGGGGACCTATGGCTACACCTTC. It specifies CASSMGQGTYGYTF.

V usage is TRBV7-9 and J usage is TRBJ2-3, with D unresolved. The V end was cut by 5 bases, the J end by 5 bases, with 14 bases between. This CDR3 has 14 amino acids. CDR1 and CDR2 from the germline V gene are SEHNR and FQNEAQ (reference sequence). CDR3 bases: TGTGCCAGCAGCCCTACTATATCGGGAGATACGCAGTATTTT. Its translation: CASSPTISGDTQYF.

The chain carries TRBV29-1 and TRBJ2-3; 16 bases map to TRBD2. With 5 bases clipped from V and 3 bases from J, the junction kept 8 bases outside the gene matches. The CDR3 covers 17 residues. The germline CDR1 and CDR2 sequences are SQVTM and ANQGSEA. As DNA, the CDR3 is TGCAGCGTTCCCGGGACTAGCGGGAGGGGTCGAACAGATACGCAGTATTTT. As protein: CSVPGTSGRGRTDTQYF.

CDR3 coding DNA: TGCAGCGTTGCCCCGGAGATAACAAAGGGCGGGGAGCTGTTTTTT. It codes for CSVAPEITKGGELFF. This sequence joins TRBV29-1 and TRBJ2-2, with D uncertain. Germline-derived CDR1 and CDR2 are SQVTM and ANQGSEA. This CDR3 has 15 residues. The germline V and J ends were trimmed by 4 bases and 7 bases, with 19 bases remaining between them.

The chain combines TRBV7-2 with TRBJ2-3; no reliable D call. Germline V gives CDR1 SGHTA, CDR2 FQGNSA. Trimming removed 3 bases at V and 4 bases at J, with 17 bases between. The CDR3 extends over 16 amino acids. The chain's CDR3 is CASSLRSRAWADTQYF. CDR3 sequence (DNA): TGTGCCAGCAGCTTGCGTAGTAGGGCTTGGGCAGATACGCAGTATTTT.

The CDR3 region is CASSLGIVSYEQYF. The CDR3 region has the DNA TGTGCCAGCAGCTTAGGTATAGTTTCCTACGAGCAGTACTTC. The chain has TRBV7-6 and TRBJ2-7; no clear D gene. From germline, CDR1 is SGHVS and CDR2 FNYEAQ. V was shortened by 1 base and J by 1 base, with 8 bases between the two germline ends. The CDR3 runs to 14 residues.

V and J are TRBV11-1 and TRBJ2-3; D not resolved. Trimming took 5 bases from V and 3 from J, leaving 12 bases between them. Germline V CDR1 and CDR2: SGHAT, FQDESV (reference sequence). The CDR3 contains 14 residues. CDR3 protein: CASSPAGRTDTQYF. DNA for the CDR3: TGTGCCAGCAGCCCAGCCGGACGGACAGATACGCAGTATTTT.

CDR3 sequence: CASSVGTAHSYEQYF. CDR3 in DNA: TGTGCCAGCAGCGTCGGGACCGCTCACTCCTACGAGCAGTACTTC. The J gene is TRBJ2-7, the V gene TRBV9; D tentatively reads TRBD1 or TRBD2 (5 bases each). The V end was cut by 2 bases, the J end by 0 bases, with 12 bases between. In germline, CDR1 is SGDLS, CDR2 YYNGEE. This CDR3 contains 15 residues. Full variable domain (missing parts from reference TRBV9 and TRBJ2-7): DSGVTQTPKHLITATGQRVTLRCSPRSGDLSVYWYQQSLDQGLQFLIQYYNGEERAKGNILERFSAQQFPDLHSELNLSSLELGDSALYFCASSVGTAHSYEQYFGPGTRLTVT.

CDR3 nucleotides: TGTGCCAGCAGCTTGAGGGGTAATGAAAAACTGTTTTTT. This translates into CASSLRGNEKLFF. The V gene is TRBV28, the J gene TRBJ1-4, with D perhaps matching TRBD1 (5 bases). Germline-derived CDR1 and CDR2 are MDHEN and SYDVKM. V was clipped by 6 bases and J by 4 bases, with 9 bases between them. This CDR3 has 13 residues.

The V and J genes are TRBV27 and TRBJ1-4; D gene ambiguous. Per germline, CDR1 MNHEY and CDR2 SMNVEV (reference sequence). The CDR3 is made up of 11 amino acids. The ends were cut back, 6 bases at V and 8 bases at J, with 7 bases in the middle. CDR3 coding DNA: TGTGCCAGCAGATTGGGGGAAAAACTGTTTTTT. This translates into CASRLGEKLFF. Full variable domain (outside the CDR3, taken from reference TRBV27 and TRBJ1-4): EAQVTQNPRYLITVTGKKLTVTCSQNMNHEYMSWYRQDPGLGLRQIYYSMNVEVTDKGDVPEGYKVSRKEKRNFPLILESPSPNQTSLYFCASRLGEKLFFGSGTQLSVL.